This T cell receptor beta chain was identified in a study of T cells in women clearing cervical HPV infection. Study-wide context: Case blood was drawn a median about 160 days after lesion detection.

Measured with immunoSEQ multiplex PCR; TCRdb has only the in-frame clones, and not every one. The specimen's table records about 27,000 clones. Germline loops: CDR1 SGHRS, CDR2 YFSETQ. The CDR3 runs 15 residues. Trimming left V 4 bases short and J 4 bases short, with 17 bases between. Points on this clone: The CDR3 is cut off 3 residues early in the read; its end comes from the germline J gene.

The TCR was taken from a woman between 18 and 70 years old with a cervical HPV16 infection that either progressed to CIN3+ or cleared (not recorded which). Sequences were obtained from blood buffy coat. J is TRBJ1-2 and V is TRBV5-1; tentative D call: TRBD1 (6 bases). Incomplete CDR3 DNA: TGCGCCAGCAGCATGACTCAGGGGCTCCGCTATGGC. Translating it yields CASSMTQGLRYG. The whole CDR3 sequence is CASSMTQGLRYGYTF.